The subject of this entry is one TCR beta chain. It has no known antigen specificity. Per-base quality was not reported, and no clone a single base away is much larger than it. The sample belongs to a study of cytomegalovirus exposure and HLA in healthy donors (TCRdb year 2017). Study-level background: An earlier analysis of approximately 640 of the donors reported approximately 300 Gb of sequence data and 117 million unique TCR beta sequences from about 200 million T cells. About 320 gigabases of sequencing data and 70 million to 85 million unique TCR sequences were included in an early release covering several hundred HLA-typed donors. Of the approximately 400 genotyped donors, 75% to 85% were placed in the genetic ancestry cluster associated with self-reported Caucasian donors. The study aimed to test whether signatures of past pathogen exposure could be identified by cataloging public T cell receptors. The study profiled the T cell repertoires of approximately 700 subjects by immunosequencing and related them to cytomegalovirus serostatus. In addition to the first cohort of hundreds of subjects, a separate validation cohort of 120 different subjects was used. To predict cytomegalovirus infection status, the study brought together high-throughput TCR immunosequencing, statistical association of individual TCRs with disease status, and machine learning. A later analysis re-analyzed previously published TCR beta repertoires from roughly 690 donors and added high-resolution HLA genotyping to study TCR occurrence patterns. Rather than drawing on any new phenotypic data, the later analysis identified candidate immune exposures from TCR beta sequences and the way those sequences occurred across donors. To decide whether each TCR beta V gene segment behaved as functional or pseudogenic, an earlier analysis of some 580 of the donors relied on high-throughput TCR beta sequencing. Donor age, sex, ethnicity and CMV serostatus were compiled alongside the repertoire data. Genome-wide SNP genotypes for about 60% of the roughly 700 donors were used in a later genetic analysis, which treated that subset as a discovery cohort. Every repertoire in the discovery cohort had been generated on one and the same sequencing platform. Class I and class II HLA loci were covered by the typing at four-digit resolution. Typing coverage differed by locus: A, B, C, DRB1 and DQB1 were typed in about 629-640 donors, DQA1 in about 500, DPA1 in around 610, and DPB1 in 472. Because of strong linkage in the cohort, roughly five DR-DQ haplotypes were treated as single units for association and clustering. Among around 400 genotyped donors of the cohort, an average of roughly 230,000 unique TCR beta nucleotide sequences was sequenced per donor, of which 15% to 20% were non-productive. Results the study describes overall, beyond this receptor: The classifier was reported to diagnose cytomegalovirus status with high specificity and sensitivity in both the original cohort and the validation cohort. This cohort had only TCR beta chains sequenced, and the lack of alpha or paired-chain data limited which features could be detected. According to a later analysis, TCR association rates differed among HLA loci, with DRB1 alleles showing the most associated TCRs and HLA-C alleles showing the fewest. Because counts were too low, around 17 rarely observed V segments, including chromosome 9 orphons, were left out of the earlier analysis of approximately 500 of the donors. In the study, approximately 160 TCR beta chains were listed as associated with cytomegalovirus. Some IMGT-functional V segments, including TRBV6-2 and TRBV6-3, could not be distinguished by the 87-base-pair reads and were therefore excluded. Linkage disequilibrium might explain the correlated functional status among segregating V segments, but an unknown experimental factor could not be excluded. Roughly uniform sequencing depth across donors was assumed in presence/absence analyses, although this assumption may not hold. In a later genetic analysis, a missense DCLRE1C variant was associated with V-gene and J-gene trimming of TCR beta chains, and the association was replicated in an independent cohort. Specific HLA alleles were associated with over 15,000 TCR beta sequences at a false discovery rate of 0.05 in a later analysis. Immune exposure information for the cohort was limited to CMV serostatus. According to a later analysis, parvovirus B19, influenza, CMV and Epstein-Barr virus appeared linked to several top co-occurrence clusters. According to a later genetic analysis, donors in an Asian-associated ancestry cluster had fewer N-insertions in productive TCRs than the approximately 670-donor mean. Strong co-occurrence of HLA alleles, especially DR and DQ, made assigning TCR associations to individual alleles difficult. Because HLA typing was unavailable for some donors at each locus, only the typed subset was used in association tests. In an earlier analysis of about 550 of the donors, most TCR beta V segments were observed in productive rearrangements about 87% or about 30% of the time, broadly matching IMGT annotations. In a later analysis, HLA-associated TCR beta chains were found to be more clonally expanded and to have lower generation probabilities than equally common non-associated chains. In vitro tests confirmed that a few of the cytomegalovirus-associated TCR beta chains recognize cytomegalovirus antigens. A cluster of highly shared sequence variants was judged likely to represent a technical artifact of the sequencing pipeline. The authors suggested that the approach could potentially be generalized to other disease states and immunological phenotypes. A further reported finding was that TCR beta sequences accurately predicted the HLA-A and HLA-B alleles for most subjects in the first cohort. In a later analysis, most CMV-associated TCR beta chains were found to appear HLA-restricted, with HLA associations seemingly driven largely by CMV exposure. Most TCR sequences were observed very rarely across donors, whereas some public TCRs were present in many individuals.

Library prep was done by the immunoSEQ multiplex PCR assay. The multiplex PCR relied on a mix of 60 forward primers for TCR Vbeta segments and 13 reverse primers for TCR Jbeta segments. The CDR3 region of rearranged TCR beta genes was amplified from genomic DNA by a multiplex PCR assay. Amplified TCR beta libraries were sequenced as 87-base-pair reads on the Illumina HiSeq System. Concerning the study's data processing: Across the roughly 600 repertoires, a later analysis counted approximately 83 million unique TCR beta chains, some 11 million of which were shared by at least two donors. Raw reads were error-corrected and collapsed into unique sequences by a nearest-neighbor algorithm in which closely related sequences were merged to remove PCR and sequencing errors. Alignment of CDR3 sequences to IMGT reference sequences was used to assign V, D and J gene segments. For a sequence to be retained, a match of at least six nucleotides was required to both a V gene segment and a J gene segment. A rearrangement was called productive if the CDR3 had no stop codons and remained in frame with V and J, and every other rearrangement was called non-productive. CDR3 was defined by IMGT convention, running from the second conserved V-encoded cysteine to the conserved J-encoded phenylalanine. In an earlier analysis of 550 to 650 of the donors, sequences lacking an unambiguous match to a single V gene segment were excluded. In an earlier analysis of approximately 610 of the donors, V segments were called functional above 56.7% productive rearrangements and were called segregating when the between-donor standard deviation exceeded 5%. A statistical classification framework was built to diagnose cytomegalovirus status from the catalog of TCR beta chain sequences. A later analysis assigned V and J genes by comparing TCR nucleotide sequences with IMGT/GENE-DB human TR gene sequences. Using the TCRdist pipeline, a later analysis assigned CDR3 sequences along with most-parsimonious VDJ recombination scenarios. A later analysis defined each TCR beta chain by its CDR3 amino acid sequence plus V-gene family, and excluded reads lacking a unique V-gene family. To address suspected cross-contamination and a sequencing artifact, a later analysis removed around 600 highly shared, low-generation-probability nucleotide sequences. A later analysis calculated a clonal expansion index for each public chain from normalized within-repertoire ranks of inferred template counts. A later analysis computed generation probabilities with a VDJ recombination model fitted to out-of-frame rearrangements, and checked the results against IGoR. In a later analysis, TCR-TCR, TCR-HLA and TCR-CMV co-occurrence was scored with hypergeometric tests, and a repertoire-size bias correction was applied to TCR pairs. False discovery rates were estimated in a later analysis by permuting HLA or CMV assignments 20 times. In a later analysis, co-occurring TCRs were grouped using DBSCAN, with TCRdist sequence similarity added in when clustering inside HLA-allele-positive subsets. Repertoires with fewer than 30,000 or more than 120,000 public chains, plus five repertoires with anomalous nucleotide sharing, were excluded from co-occurrence clustering. TCRdb took over this immuneACCESS table, retaining in-frame rearrangements with V and J assigned. Such tables are incomplete; in checked studies, under half of the missing clones stem from an unresolved V gene, and the remainder is unexplained. V and J calls and clone size follow that table, whereas D and trimming were derived from the DNA. This sample has 150,000 to 200,000 clones in its table, and roughly four fifths of those were observed once. Jointly, the top ten make up less than 0.65% of the sample.

Trimming takes 3 bases off V and 5 bases off J; junction bases not matched to a gene: 10. CDR1 and CDR2, looked up from the germline V gene, are KGHSH and LQKENI. Including the terminal cysteine and phenylalanine, the CDR3 comprises 15 residues. Only the CDR3 DNA is retained, 45 bases long and in frame from the first base. The cohort was made up of about 670 healthy bone marrow donors. Cohort members were all nominally healthy when sampled, although unrecorded immune exposures were likely present. The donor was CMV seronegative and was included in the group of about 400 seronegative cohort members. Every donor gave a peripheral blood sample, and the peripheral blood mononuclear cells from that sample were used for TCR beta sequencing. The Qiagen DNeasy Blood Extraction Kit was used to extract genomic DNA from the blood cell samples.

The clonotype was recovered from a woman between 45 and 65 years old in good health and CMV-seronegative. Sequenced input: PBMCs. This chain joins TRBV18 to TRBJ2-7; TRBD1 aligns with 7 central bases. The DNA sequence follows: TGTGCCAGCTCACCCGAAACAGGGGTACGTGACGAGCAGTACTTC. Its translation reads: CASSPETGVRDEQYF.